This T cell receptor beta chain was sequenced in a study of blood T cell repertoires in COVID-19. The overall study: Italy, Spain and the United States were the sources of the convalescent and acute COVID-19 samples. PBMCs, B-cell-depleted T cells, or T cells provided the cDNA or gDNA that made up the material.

Clones were sequenced by immunoSEQ multiplex PCR, and TCRdb holds only the in-frame ones, with some missing. The table shows fewer than 200,000 clones, with about 84% occurring only once. The germline V gene has CDR1 LGHNA and CDR2 YNFKEQ. The CDR3 spans 14 residues. V lost 4 bases and J lost 9; bases outside the gene matches: 5. Cohorts were assigned according to the clinical history that participants reported. Two consecutive negative NP/OP PCR tests, clearance, or resolved symptoms defined Cohort 3 recovery. The TCR sequence derives from a man in his fifties who had recovered from COVID-19. Specimen: PBMCs or T cells enriched from blood (not recorded which). V usage is TRBV4-2 and J usage is TRBJ1-6; 8 bases are shared with TRBD1. The CDR3 coding sequence is TGTGCCAGCAGCCCCGGACAGGGTGGTTCACCCCTCCACTTT. Protein sequence: CASSPGQGGSPLHF.